This T cell receptor (beta chain) stems from a study of T cell repertoires in cytomegalovirus infection. Overall study context: Carrying CMV and the relevant HLA type showed in public TCR beta signatures.

Regarding the study as a whole: Across the ex vivo response, the dominant clonotypes were HLA-C-restricted CMV-specific TCR beta clonotypes. Carriers of CMV plus the relevant HLA were identified by cumulative public TCR beta family frequency.

TCRdb itself ran the reads through MiXCR, one entry per CDR3 protein. The data contain a few hundred thousand distinct CDR3 sequences, 15% to 20% of them singletons. Germline values: CDR1 MNHNS, CDR2 SASEGT. The CDR3 consists of 18 residues. With 1 base clipped from V and 2 bases from J, the junction kept 4 bases outside the gene matches. In the case of this clonotype: Its antigen is undetermined.

The sequence derives from a human donor in good health (CMV status not recorded). Some clones in this sample may be carry-over from other donors' samples. The chain carries TRBV6-1 and TRBJ2-3; 15 bases agree with TRBD2. Sequencing input: PBMCs. CDR3 amino acids: CASSEVGTSGGLTDTQYF. CDR3 DNA sequence: TGTGCCAGCAGTGAAGTGGGGACTAGCGGGGGGCTCACAGATACGCAGTATTTT.